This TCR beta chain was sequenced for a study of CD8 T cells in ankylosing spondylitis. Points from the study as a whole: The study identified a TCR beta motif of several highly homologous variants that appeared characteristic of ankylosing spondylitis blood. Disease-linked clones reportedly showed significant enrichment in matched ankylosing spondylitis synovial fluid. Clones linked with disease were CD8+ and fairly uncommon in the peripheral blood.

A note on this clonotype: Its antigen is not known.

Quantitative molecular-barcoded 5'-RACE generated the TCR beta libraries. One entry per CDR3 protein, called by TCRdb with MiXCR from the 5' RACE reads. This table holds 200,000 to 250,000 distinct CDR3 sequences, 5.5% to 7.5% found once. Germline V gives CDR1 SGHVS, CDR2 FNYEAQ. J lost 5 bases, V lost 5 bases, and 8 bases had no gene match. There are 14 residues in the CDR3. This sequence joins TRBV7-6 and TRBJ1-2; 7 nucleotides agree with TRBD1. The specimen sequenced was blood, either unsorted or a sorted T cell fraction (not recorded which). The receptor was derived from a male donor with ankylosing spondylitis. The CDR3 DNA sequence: TGTGCCAGCAGCCCAGCTGGCAGGGGGTATGGCTACACCTTC. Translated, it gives CASSPAGRGYGYTF.